Given below is one TCR beta chain in context. This specimen comes from a study of blood T cell repertoires in COVID-19. Original processing notes: Amplification of reference gene primers provided the estimated nucleated cell counts. The data were produced by immunoSEQ multiplex PCR, yet TCRdb's version contains in-frame clones alone and is incomplete. V and J calls and clone size are given by that table; D and trimming were obtained from the DNA. This table holds 150,000 to 200,000 clones, around 80% found once. Looked up from germline, CDR1 is SGHRS and CDR2 is YFSETQ. This CDR3 has 13 residues. V was clipped by 4 bases and J by 10 bases; unmatched bases: 6.

The sequenced sample consisted of peripheral blood. The sequence was collected from a man aged 60-69 years with active or convalescent COVID-19. The chain recombines TRBV5-1 with TRBJ2-1, with 9 bases that match TRBD1. CDR3 sequence: CASSGGQGGEQFF. CDR3 bases: TGCGCCAGCAGCGGGGGACAGGGAGGGGAGCAGTTCTTC.